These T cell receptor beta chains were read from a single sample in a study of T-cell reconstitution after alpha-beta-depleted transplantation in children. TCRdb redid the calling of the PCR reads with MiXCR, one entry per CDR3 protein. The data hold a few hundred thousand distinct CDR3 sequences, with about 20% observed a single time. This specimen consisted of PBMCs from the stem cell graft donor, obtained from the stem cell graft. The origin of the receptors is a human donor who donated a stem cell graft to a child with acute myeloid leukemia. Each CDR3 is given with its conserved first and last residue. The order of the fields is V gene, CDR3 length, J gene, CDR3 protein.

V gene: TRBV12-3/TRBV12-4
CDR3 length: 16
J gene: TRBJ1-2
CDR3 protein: CASRFLGGSLSHGYTF

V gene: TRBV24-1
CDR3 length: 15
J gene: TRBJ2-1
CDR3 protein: CATSDLSGSYNEQFF

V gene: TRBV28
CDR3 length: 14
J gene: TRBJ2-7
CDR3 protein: CASQYTGTGYEQYF

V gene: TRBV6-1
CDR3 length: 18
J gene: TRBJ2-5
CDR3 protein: CASSEAMGGLAVQETQYF

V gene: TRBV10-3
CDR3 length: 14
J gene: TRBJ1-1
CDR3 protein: CAITSLGQGAEAFF

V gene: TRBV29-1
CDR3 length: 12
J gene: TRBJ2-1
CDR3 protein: CSAPTGRNEQFF

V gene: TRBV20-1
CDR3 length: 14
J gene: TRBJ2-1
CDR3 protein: CSARDVAGADEQFF

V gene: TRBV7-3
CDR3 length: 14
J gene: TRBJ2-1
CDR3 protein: CASSLTGRDNEQFF

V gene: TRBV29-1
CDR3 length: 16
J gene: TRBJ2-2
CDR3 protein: CSVVSGGAEATGELFF

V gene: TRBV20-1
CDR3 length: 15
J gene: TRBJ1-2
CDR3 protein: CSARAPGSRGYGYTF

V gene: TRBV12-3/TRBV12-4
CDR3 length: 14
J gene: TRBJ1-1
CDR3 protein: CAILLGGVWTEAFF

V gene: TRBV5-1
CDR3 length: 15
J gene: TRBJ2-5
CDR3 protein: CASSPRDRVEETQYF

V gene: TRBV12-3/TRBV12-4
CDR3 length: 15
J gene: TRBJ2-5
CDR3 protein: CASSPPAGGLETQYF

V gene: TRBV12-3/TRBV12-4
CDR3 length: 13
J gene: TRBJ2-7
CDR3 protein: CASSIAGEDEQYF

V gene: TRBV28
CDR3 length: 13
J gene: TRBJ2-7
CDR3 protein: CASKDRATYEQYF

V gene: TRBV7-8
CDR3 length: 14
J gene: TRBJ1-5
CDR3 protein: CASSPGTTKEPQHF

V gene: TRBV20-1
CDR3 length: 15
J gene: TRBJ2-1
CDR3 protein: CSATPRATAYNEQFF

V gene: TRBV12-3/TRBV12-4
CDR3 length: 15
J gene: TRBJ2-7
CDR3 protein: CASSPRGGLGPEQYF

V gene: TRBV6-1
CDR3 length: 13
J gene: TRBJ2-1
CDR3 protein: CASSERLAGVRVF

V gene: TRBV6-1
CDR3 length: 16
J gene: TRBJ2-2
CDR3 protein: CASTPKREVDTGELFF

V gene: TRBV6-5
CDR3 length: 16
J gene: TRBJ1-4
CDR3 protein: CASSLFKDTGNEKLFF

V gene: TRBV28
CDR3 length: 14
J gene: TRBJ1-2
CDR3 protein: CASSIYGTVYGYTF

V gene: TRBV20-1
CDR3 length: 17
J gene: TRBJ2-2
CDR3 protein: CSADRASGRSHTGELFF

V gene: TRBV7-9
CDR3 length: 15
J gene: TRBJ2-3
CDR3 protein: CASRRLAGGTDTQYF

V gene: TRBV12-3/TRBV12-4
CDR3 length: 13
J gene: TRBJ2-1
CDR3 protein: CASSPGWGNEQFF

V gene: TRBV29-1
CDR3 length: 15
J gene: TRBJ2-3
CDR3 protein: CSVRGTSGSTDTQYF

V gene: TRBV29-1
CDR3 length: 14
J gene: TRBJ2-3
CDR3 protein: CSVEQREGVDTQYF

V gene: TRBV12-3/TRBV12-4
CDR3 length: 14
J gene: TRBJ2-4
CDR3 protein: CASSFSASGNIQYF

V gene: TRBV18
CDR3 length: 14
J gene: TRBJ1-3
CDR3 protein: CASSPAGSGNTIYF

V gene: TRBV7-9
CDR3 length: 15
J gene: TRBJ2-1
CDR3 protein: CASSFHLSSYNEQFF

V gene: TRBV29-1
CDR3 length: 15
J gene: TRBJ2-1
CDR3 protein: CSVETGGGPSNEQFF

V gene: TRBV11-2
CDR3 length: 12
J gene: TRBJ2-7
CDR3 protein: CASSLDWTGEMF

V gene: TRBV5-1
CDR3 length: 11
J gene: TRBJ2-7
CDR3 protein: CASKDQSEQYF

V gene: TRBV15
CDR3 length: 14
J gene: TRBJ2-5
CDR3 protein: CATSTKGIQETQYF

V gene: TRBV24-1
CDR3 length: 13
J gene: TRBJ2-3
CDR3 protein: CATSDADTDTQYF

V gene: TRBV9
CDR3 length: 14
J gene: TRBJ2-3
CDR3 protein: CASSVGTDTDTQYF